This TCR beta chain was obtained from a study of identical twins. MiXCR, run by TCRdb on the 5' RACE reads, gives a single entry per CDR3 protein. The sample contains 600,000 to 700,000 distinct CDR3 sequences, around 20% of which appear only once. This clonotype was seen many times. The CDR3 has 14 amino acids. Trimming at V came to 4 bases and at J to 5 bases, leaving 2 bases not matched to a gene. Germline CDR1 is SGHRS and CDR2 is YFSETQ. These data also formed part of another study, on T cells expressing NK-cell markers. As reported in that work: Seven sequenced donors out of eight were HCMV-seropositive, one seronegative. In a group of several donors, dominant NKG2C+ clonotypes represented roughly 1.0-7.5% of CD8+ T cells.

Input material: PBMCs. V gene TRBV5-1 combines with J gene TRBJ1-4; 10 positions agree with TRBD1. This TCR came from a woman aged 18-30 years in good health. CDR3 residues: CASSLGQGNEKLFF. Here the CDR3 DNA reads TGCGCCAGCAGCCTGGGACAGGGGAATGAAAAACTGTTTTTT.